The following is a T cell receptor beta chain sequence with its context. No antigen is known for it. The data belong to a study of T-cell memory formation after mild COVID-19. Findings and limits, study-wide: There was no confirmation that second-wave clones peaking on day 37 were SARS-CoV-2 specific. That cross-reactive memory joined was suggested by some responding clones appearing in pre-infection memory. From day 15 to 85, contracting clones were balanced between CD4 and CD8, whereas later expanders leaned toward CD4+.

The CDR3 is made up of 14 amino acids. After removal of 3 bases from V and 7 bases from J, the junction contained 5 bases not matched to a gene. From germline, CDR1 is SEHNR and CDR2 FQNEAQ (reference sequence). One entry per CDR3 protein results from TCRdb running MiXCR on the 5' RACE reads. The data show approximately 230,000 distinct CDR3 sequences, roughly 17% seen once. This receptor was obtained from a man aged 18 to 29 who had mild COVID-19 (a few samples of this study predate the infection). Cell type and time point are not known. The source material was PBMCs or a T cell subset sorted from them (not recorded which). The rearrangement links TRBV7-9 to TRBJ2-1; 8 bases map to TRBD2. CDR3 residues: CASSFRGGWNEQFF. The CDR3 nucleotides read TGTGCCAGCAGCTTCCGGGGGGGCTGGAATGAGCAGTTCTTC.